A single sample is the source of the 28 T cell receptor beta chains below, sequenced in a study of T cell responses to AZD1222 COVID-19 vaccine. Sequencing used immunoSEQ multiplex PCR; TCRdb keeps in-frame clones, though not all of them. The sample includes approximately 46,000 clones, 60% to 85% of them seen just once. The sequencing used peripheral blood, collected on day 0 of AZD1222 vaccination. The receptors derive from an adult in good health.

This chain links TRBV7-8 with TRBJ2-3, with D possibly TRBD1 on 6 matching bases. CDR1 and CDR2 (germline): SGHVS, FQNEAQ. V was clipped by 5 bases and J by 5 bases, with 14 bases between them. CDR3 length: 14 amino acids. The CDR3 DNA is TGTGCCAGCAGCCCCCGACAGGCCCTAGATACGCAGTATTTT. This gives the protein CASSPRQALDTQYF.

The V call is TRBV28, the J call TRBJ1-1, with D perhaps TRBD1 (5 bases). The CDR3 has 13 amino acids. V lost 6 bases to trimming and J lost 1 base, with 9 bases between them. In germline, CDR1 is MDHEN, CDR2 SYDVKM. The CDR3, as DNA: TGTGCCAGCAGGGGTCAGGGGAACACTGAAGCTTTCTTT. Encoded protein: CASRGQGNTEAFF.

This sequence joins TRBV7-9 and TRBJ2-1; D may be TRBD1 or TRBD2 (5 bases each). Germline assignment: CDR1 SEHNR and CDR2 FQNEAQ (reference sequence). Trimming shortened V by 3 bases and J by 1 base, and 16 bases separated the two germline ends. CDR3 size: 17 residues. The DNA for the CDR3 is TGTGCCAGCAGCTTTTCCCCCGGGGCGGAATCCTACAATGAGCAGTTCTTC. This sequence encodes CASSFSPGAESYNEQFF.

CDR3 amino acids: CASSPGGQSYGYTF. The CDR3 DNA is TGTGCCAGCAGTCCCGGTGGGCAAAGCTATGGCTACACCTTC. The chain is built from TRBV27 and TRBJ1-2; D is ambiguous. CDR3 length equals 14 residues. Trimming removed 5 bases from V and 4 bases from J, with 14 bases in between. The germline V gene has CDR1 MNHEY and CDR2 SMNVEV (reference sequence).

The V gene is TRBV6-5, the J gene TRBJ1-1; 9 nucleotides agree with TRBD1. The CDR3 spans 15 residues. Germline assignment: CDR1 MNHEY and CDR2 SVGAGI. V dropped 7 bases and J dropped 5; count of bases not matched to a gene: 11. CDR3: CASIAGTGRGTEAFF. CDR3 bases: TGTGCCAGCATTGCCGGGACAGGGAGGGGGACTGAAGCTTTCTTT.

The chain has TRBV10-3 and TRBJ2-1; D is ambiguous. V was shortened by 6 bases and J by 10 bases, with 28 bases between the two germline ends. Germline values: CDR1 ENHRY, CDR2 SYGVKD. CDR3 length equals 17 residues. This CDR3 reads CAISVSSIPILRSEQFF. CDR3 coding DNA: TGTGCCATCAGCGTTAGTTCGATCCCGATTTTAAGATCGGAGCAGTTCTTC.

The rearrangement joins TRBV7-2 to TRBJ2-7; 11 positions match TRBD1. J lost 6 bases, V lost 5 bases, and 9 bases had no gene match. The CDR3 loop spans 15 amino acids. Germline V gene lookup returns CDR1 SGHTA and CDR2 FQGNSA. This chain's CDR3 is CASSQPGQGAAEQYF. CDR3 in DNA: TGTGCCAGCAGCCAGCCAGGACAGGGGGCCGCCGAGCAGTACTTC.

V gene TRBV28 combines with J gene TRBJ2-3, with 8 bases fitting TRBD1. V shed 8 bases, J shed 4 bases, and the junction held 5 bases outside the gene matches. From germline, CDR1 is MDHEN and CDR2 SYDVKM. There are 13 residues in the CDR3. CDR3 nucleotides: TGTGCCAGCTTCAGGGGGCGTCCAGATACGCAGTATTTT. Its translation: CASFRGRPDTQYF.

As DNA, the CDR3 is TGTGCCAGCAAGACCGGGACAGGGAATCAGCCCCAGCATTTT. Its translation: CASKTGTGNQPQHF. The chain has TRBV27 and TRBJ1-5; 9 bases map to TRBD1. CDR3 length: 14 amino acids. The germline gives CDR1 MNHEY, CDR2 SMNVEV (reference sequence). The trim removed 7 bases at V and 4 bases at J, leaving 5 bases unmatched.

This chain connects TRBV10-1 to TRBJ1-1; a weak D match, TRBD1 (5 bases). This CDR3 has 12 amino acids. V was cut by 2 bases and J by 11 bases, with 12 bases left in between. CDR1 is WNHNN, CDR2 SYGVQD, per germline (reference sequence). The chain's CDR3 is CASSEIRAPAFF. In DNA, the CDR3 is TGCGCCAGCAGTGAGATCAGGGCTCCTGCTTTCTTT.

V and J are TRBV9 and TRBJ2-1; 8 positions match TRBD2. The CDR3 consists of 15 residues. CDR1 is SGDLS and CDR2 is YYNGEE in the germline V gene. J gave up 5 bases and V 1 base, and 5 bases lay outside the gene matches. CDR3 coding DNA: TGTGCCAGCAGCGTATCCAGCGGGGGCAACAATGAGCAGTTCTTC. Its protein product is CASSVSSGGNNEQFF. The variable domain in full, completed from reference TRBV9 and TRBJ2-1, reads DSGVTQTPKHLITATGQRVTLRCSPRSGDLSVYWYQQSLDQGLQFLIQYYNGEERAKGNILERFSAQQFPDLHSELNLSSLELGDSALYFCASSVSSGGNNEQFFGPGTRLTVL.

V gene TRBV2 combines with J gene TRBJ2-2; 10 nucleotides line up with TRBD1. J was trimmed by 5 bases and V by 6 bases; bases with no gene match: 3. The germline V gene encodes CDR1 SNHLY and CDR2 FYNNEI. The CDR3 contains 14 residues. This chain's CDR3 is CASRDRGGTGELFF. CDR3 DNA: TGTGCCAGCAGGGACAGGGGGGGGACCGGGGAGCTGTTTTTT.

V is TRBV2 and J is TRBJ2-1; 9 nucleotides align to TRBD2. Germline CDR1 SNHLY, CDR2 FYNNEI. The CDR3 spans 14 residues. V lost 7 bases, J lost 4 bases, and 5 bases stayed unmatched. This CDR3 reads CASTTSGIYNEQFF. The CDR3 DNA reads as TGTGCCAGCACGACTAGCGGAATATACAATGAGCAGTTCTTC.

V gene TRBV5-1 combines with J gene TRBJ2-3; 7 bases are a match to TRBD1. Looked up from germline, CDR1 is SGHRS and CDR2 is YFSETQ. The CDR3 length is 19 residues. After removal of 4 bases from V and 2 bases from J, the junction contained 19 bases not matched to a gene. Here the CDR3 reads CASSRAATGPTTITDTQYF. Written as DNA, the CDR3 is TGCGCCAGCAGCAGAGCCGCGACAGGGCCAACGACTATCACAGATACGCAGTATTTT.

The chain links TRBV28 to TRBJ1-5; TRBD1 is a possible D gene (6 bases). Germline lookup yields CDR1 MDHEN and CDR2 SYDVKM. This CDR3 has 16 amino acids. V lost 7 bases and J 1 base, leaving 17 bases between the germline ends. DNA of the CDR3: TGTGCCAGCACCGCCCCGGGACATCAGAGCAATCAGCCCCAGCATTTT. Residues: CASTAPGHQSNQPQHF.

The V gene is TRBV7-7, the J gene TRBJ2-2; D is undetermined. Per the germline V gene, CDR1 is SSHAT and CDR2 is FNYEAQ (reference sequence). The CDR3 has 14 amino acids. Deletions cut 1 base from V and 5 bases from J, with 8 bases between. The CDR3 here is CASSLGLGTGELFF. The CDR3 DNA reads TGTGCCAGCAGCTTAGGATTGGGGACCGGGGAGCTGTTTTTT.

In its sample, this clone was seen once. The genes are TRBV2 and TRBJ1-6, with D possibly TRBD1 on 5 matching bases. Trimming stripped 6 bases from V and 10 bases from J, with 13 bases between. The germline V gene encodes CDR1 SNHLY and CDR2 FYNNEI. CDR3 length: 13 amino acids. The CDR3 DNA is TGTGCCAGCAGCCCTGAGGGACGATCACCCCTCCACTTT. Translation gives CASSPEGRSPLHF.

The rearrangement joins TRBV28 to TRBJ1-5; no definite D call. In germline, CDR1 is MDHEN, CDR2 SYDVKM. The V end lost 3 bases, the J end lost 4 bases, and 7 bases lay between the germline ends. CDR3 size: 13 residues. CDR3 DNA sequence: TGTGCCAGCAGTTTTGCCGTTAATCAGCCCCAGCATTTT. Translation: CASSFAVNQPQHF.

This clone appeared a few times. The V call is TRBV2, the J call TRBJ2-2; 9 bases agree with TRBD1. The germline CDR1 and CDR2 sequences are SNHLY and FYNNEI. The length of the CDR3 is 15 residues. Trimming removed 7 bases from V and 1 base from J; junction bases left unmatched: 4. CDR3 sequence: CASMWGQGNTGELFF. CDR3 nucleotides: TGTGCCAGCATGTGGGGACAGGGGAACACCGGGGAGCTGTTTTTT.

J is TRBJ2-7 and V is TRBV7-2; D call uncertain. There are 13 residues in the CDR3. Germline CDR1 reads SGHTA; CDR2 reads FQGNSA. Trimming shortened V by 0 bases and J by 3 bases, and 6 bases separated the two germline ends. This CDR3 reads CASSLATDYEQYF. In DNA form, the CDR3 reads TGTGCCAGCAGCTTAGCGACGGACTACGAGCAGTACTTC.

The V and J genes are TRBV5-1 and TRBJ2-1; 8 bases match TRBD2. The CDR3 extends over 14 amino acids. Germline trimming cut 7 bases from V and 8 bases from J; bases unmatched to any gene: 11. Looked up from germline, CDR1 is SGHRS and CDR2 is YFSETQ. In DNA, the CDR3 is TGCGCCAGCGGCCCGGGACTAGGGCCACATGAGCAGTTCTTC. Its translation is CASGPGLGPHEQFF.

J is TRBJ2-1 and V is TRBV9; 13 positions match TRBD2. Germline-derived CDR1 and CDR2 are SGDLS and YYNGEE. V lost 2 bases, J lost 0 bases, and 2 bases stayed unmatched. The length of the CDR3 is 17 residues. The CDR3 nucleotides read TGTGCCAGCAGCGTGACTAGCGGGGGGATCTCCTACAATGAGCAGTTCTTC. It is translated as CASSVTSGGISYNEQFF.

V usage is TRBV18 and J usage is TRBJ1-5; D call uncertain. The CDR3 is 13 amino acids. Looked up from germline, CDR1 is KGHSH and CDR2 is LQKENI. Trimming cost V 3 bases and J 3 bases, with 6 bases left between them. CDR3 nucleotides: TGTGCCAGCTCACCCATGGACAATCAGCCCCAGCATTTT. This codes for CASSPMDNQPQHF. The variable domain in full, with the rest retrieved from reference TRBV18 and TRBJ1-5, is NAGVMQNPRHLVRRRGQEARLRCSPMKGHSHVYWYRQLPEEGLKFMVYLQKENIIDESGMPKERFSAEFPKEGPSILRIQQVVRGDSAAYFCASSPMDNQPQHFGDGTRLSIL.

The V and J genes are TRBV28 and TRBJ1-2; D not certain. Per germline, CDR1 MDHEN and CDR2 SYDVKM. The CDR3 spans 12 residues. Trimming removed 5 bases from V and 2 bases from J, with 6 bases in between. The CDR3 DNA follows: TGTGCCAGCAGTAATCAGAACTATGGCTACACCTTC. This sequence encodes CASSNQNYGYTF.

V gene TRBV6-2 or TRBV6-3 combines with J gene TRBJ1-4; D is uncertain. The CDR3 sequence is 17 residues long. Germline V CDR1 and CDR2: MNHEY, SVGEGT. The germline V and J ends were trimmed by 0 bases and 5 bases, with 16 bases remaining between them. In DNA form, the CDR3 reads TGTGCCAGCAGTTACTCTGGAGATCGAGTAGGGAATGAAAAACTGTTTTTT. Translation: CASSYSGDRVGNEKLFF.

The V and J genes are TRBV5-1 and TRBJ2-3; D not certain. The length of the CDR3 is 13 residues. Germline CDR1 and CDR2: SGHRS and YFSETQ. V was cut by 1 base and J by 2 bases, with 5 bases left in between. The CDR3 loop reads CASSLPPTDTQYF. DNA of the CDR3: TGCGCCAGCAGCTTGCCCCCCACAGATACGCAGTATTTT.

The gene calls are TRBV2 and TRBJ2-7, with 13 positions matching TRBD2. CDR3 length: 16 residues. V lost 6 bases to trimming and J lost 4 bases; unmatched junction nucleotides: 9. From germline, CDR1 is SNHLY and CDR2 FYNNEI. CDR3 coding DNA: TGTGCCAGCAGCTCCCGGACTAGCGGGAGTCTTTACGAGCAGTACTTC. Residues: CASSSRTSGSLYEQYF.

This clone came up a few times. J is TRBJ2-7 and V is TRBV7-9, with a weak D call TRBD2 (5 bases). Trimming took 2 bases from V and 6 from J, leaving 11 bases between them. The CDR3 is 13 residues long. Germline V gives CDR1 SEHNR, CDR2 FQNEAQ (reference sequence). This CDR3 reads CASSLPLAREQYF. In DNA, the CDR3 is TGTGCCAGCAGCTTACCCCTAGCTCGCGAGCAGTACTTC.